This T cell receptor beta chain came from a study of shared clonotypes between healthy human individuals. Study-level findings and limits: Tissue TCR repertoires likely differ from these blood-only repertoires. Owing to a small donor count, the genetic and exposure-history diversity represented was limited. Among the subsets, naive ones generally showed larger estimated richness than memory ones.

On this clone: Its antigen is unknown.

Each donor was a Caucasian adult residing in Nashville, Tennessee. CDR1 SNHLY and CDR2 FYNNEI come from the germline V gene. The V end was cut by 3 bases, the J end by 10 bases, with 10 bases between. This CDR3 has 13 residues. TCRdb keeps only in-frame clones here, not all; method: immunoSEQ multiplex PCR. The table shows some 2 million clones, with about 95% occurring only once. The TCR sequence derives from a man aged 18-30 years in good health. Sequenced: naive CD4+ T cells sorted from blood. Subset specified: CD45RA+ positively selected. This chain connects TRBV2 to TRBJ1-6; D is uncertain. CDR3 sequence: CASSDGWESPLHF. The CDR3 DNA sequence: TGTGCCAGCAGTGATGGGTGGGAATCACCCCTCCACTTT.